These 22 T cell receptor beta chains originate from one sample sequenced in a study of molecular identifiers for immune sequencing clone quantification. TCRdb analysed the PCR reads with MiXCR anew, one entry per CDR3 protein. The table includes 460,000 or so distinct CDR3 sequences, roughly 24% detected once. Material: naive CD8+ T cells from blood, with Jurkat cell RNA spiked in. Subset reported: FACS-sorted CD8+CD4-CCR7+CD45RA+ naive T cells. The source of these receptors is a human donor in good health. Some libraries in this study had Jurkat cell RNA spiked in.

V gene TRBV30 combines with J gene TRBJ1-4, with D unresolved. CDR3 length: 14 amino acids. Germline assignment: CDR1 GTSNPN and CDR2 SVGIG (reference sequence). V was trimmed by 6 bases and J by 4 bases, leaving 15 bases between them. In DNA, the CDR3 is TGTGCCTGCCCGAGTTACGGAGATAATGAAAAACTGTTTTTT. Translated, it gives CACPSYGDNEKLFF.

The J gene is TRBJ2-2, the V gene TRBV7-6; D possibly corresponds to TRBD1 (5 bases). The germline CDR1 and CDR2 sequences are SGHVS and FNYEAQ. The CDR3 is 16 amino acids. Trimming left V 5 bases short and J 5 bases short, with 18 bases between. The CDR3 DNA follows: TGTGCCAGCAGCGTAGGGATAGACAGAAGAACCGGGGAGCTGTTTTTT. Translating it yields CASSVGIDRRTGELFF.

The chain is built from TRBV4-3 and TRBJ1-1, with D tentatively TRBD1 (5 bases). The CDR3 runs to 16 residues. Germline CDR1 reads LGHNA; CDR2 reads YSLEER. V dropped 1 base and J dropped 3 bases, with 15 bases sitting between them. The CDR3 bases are TGCGCCAGCAGCCAAGCTCCCCCAGGACAAGACACTGAAGCTTTCTTT. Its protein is CASSQAPPGQDTEAFF.

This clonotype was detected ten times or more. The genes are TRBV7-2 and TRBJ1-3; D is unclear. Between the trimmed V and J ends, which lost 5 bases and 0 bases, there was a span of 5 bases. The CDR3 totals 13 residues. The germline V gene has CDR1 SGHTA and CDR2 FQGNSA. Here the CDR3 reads CASSGDSGNTIYF. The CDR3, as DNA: TGTGCCAGCAGCGGGGACTCTGGAAACACCATATATTTT. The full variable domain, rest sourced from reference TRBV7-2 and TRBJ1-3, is GAGVSQSPSNKVTEKGKDVELRCDPISGHTALYWYRQSLGQGLEFLIYFQGNSAPDKSGLPSDRFSAERTGGSVSTLTIQRTQQEDSAVYLCASSGDSGNTIYFGEGSWLTVV.

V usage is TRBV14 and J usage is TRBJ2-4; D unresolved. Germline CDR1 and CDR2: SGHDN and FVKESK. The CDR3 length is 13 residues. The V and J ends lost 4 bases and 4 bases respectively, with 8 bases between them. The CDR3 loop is CASSRATKNIQYF. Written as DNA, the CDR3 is TGTGCCAGCAGCCGGGCCACTAAAAACATTCAGTACTTC.

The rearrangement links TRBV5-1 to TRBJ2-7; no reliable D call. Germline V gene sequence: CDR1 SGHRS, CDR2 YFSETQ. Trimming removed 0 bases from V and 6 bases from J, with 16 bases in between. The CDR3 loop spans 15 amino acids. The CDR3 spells CASSLESGWAGEQYF. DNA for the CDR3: TGCGCCAGCAGCTTGGAATCGGGCTGGGCAGGCGAGCAGTACTTC.

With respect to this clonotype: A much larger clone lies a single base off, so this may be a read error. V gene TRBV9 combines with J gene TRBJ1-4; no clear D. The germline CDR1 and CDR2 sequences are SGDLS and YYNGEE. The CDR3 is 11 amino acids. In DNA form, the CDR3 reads TGTGCCGGCAGCGCGGCGGAAAAACTGTTTTTT. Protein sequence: CAGSAAEKLFF.

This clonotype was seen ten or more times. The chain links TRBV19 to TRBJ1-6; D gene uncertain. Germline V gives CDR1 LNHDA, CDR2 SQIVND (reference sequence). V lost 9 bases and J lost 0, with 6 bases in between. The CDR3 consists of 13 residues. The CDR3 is CASRSSYNSPLHF. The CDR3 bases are TGTGCCAGCAGAAGCTCCTATAATTCACCCCTCCACTTT.

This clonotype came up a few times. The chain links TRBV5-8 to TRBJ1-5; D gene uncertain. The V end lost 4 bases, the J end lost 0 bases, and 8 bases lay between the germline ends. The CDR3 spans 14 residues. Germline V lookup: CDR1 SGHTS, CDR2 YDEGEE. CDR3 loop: CASSPETSNQPQHF. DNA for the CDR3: TGTGCCAGCAGCCCCGAGACTAGCAATCAGCCCCAGCATTTT. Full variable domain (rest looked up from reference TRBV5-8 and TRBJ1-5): EAGVTQSPTHLIKTRGQQATLRCSPISGHTSVYWYQQALGLGLQFLLWYDEGEERNRGNFPPRFSGRQFPNYSSELNVNALELEDSALYLCASSPETSNQPQHFGDGTRLSIL.

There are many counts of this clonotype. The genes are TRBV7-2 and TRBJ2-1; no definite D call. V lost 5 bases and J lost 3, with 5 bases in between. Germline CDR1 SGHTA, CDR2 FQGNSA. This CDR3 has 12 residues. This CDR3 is CASSPGYNEQFF. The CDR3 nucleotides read TGTGCCAGCAGCCCCGGCTACAATGAGCAGTTCTTC.

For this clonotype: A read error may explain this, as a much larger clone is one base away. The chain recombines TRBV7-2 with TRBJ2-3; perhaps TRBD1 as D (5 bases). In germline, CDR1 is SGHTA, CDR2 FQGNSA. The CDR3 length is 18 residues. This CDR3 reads CASSPRLVGAYGTDTRYF. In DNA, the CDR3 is TGTGCCAGCAGCCCCCGTTTGGTAGGGGCCTACGGCACAGATACGCGGTATTTT.

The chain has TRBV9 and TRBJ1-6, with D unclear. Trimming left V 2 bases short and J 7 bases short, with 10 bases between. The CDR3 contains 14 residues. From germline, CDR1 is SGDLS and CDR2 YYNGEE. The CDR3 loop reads CASSVDTGNSPLHF. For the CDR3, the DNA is TGTGCCAGCAGCGTTGACACCGGGAATTCACCCCTCCACTTT.

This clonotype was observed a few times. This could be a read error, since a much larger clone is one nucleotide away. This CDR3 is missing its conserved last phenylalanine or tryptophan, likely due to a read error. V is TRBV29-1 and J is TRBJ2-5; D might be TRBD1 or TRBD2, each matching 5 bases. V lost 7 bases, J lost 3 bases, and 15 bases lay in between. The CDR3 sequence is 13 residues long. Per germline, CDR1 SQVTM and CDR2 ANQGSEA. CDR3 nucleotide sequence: TGCAGCGGGTCGGGACCCTGGGAAGAGACCCAGTACATC. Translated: CSGSGPWEETQYI.

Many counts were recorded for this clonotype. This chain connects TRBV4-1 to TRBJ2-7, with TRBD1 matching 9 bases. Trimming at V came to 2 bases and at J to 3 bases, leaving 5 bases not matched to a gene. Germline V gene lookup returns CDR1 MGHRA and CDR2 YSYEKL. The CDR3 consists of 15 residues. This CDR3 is CASSQKTGGVYEQYF. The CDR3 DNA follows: TGCGCCAGCAGCCAAAAGACAGGGGGTGTCTACGAGCAGTACTTC.

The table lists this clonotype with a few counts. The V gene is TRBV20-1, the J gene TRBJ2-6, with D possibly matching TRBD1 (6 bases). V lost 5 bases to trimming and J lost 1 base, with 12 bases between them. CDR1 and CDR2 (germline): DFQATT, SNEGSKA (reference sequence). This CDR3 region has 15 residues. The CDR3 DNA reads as TGCAGTGCTCAAGAACAGGGATCTGGGGCCAACGTCCTGACTTTC. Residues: CSAQEQGSGANVLTF.

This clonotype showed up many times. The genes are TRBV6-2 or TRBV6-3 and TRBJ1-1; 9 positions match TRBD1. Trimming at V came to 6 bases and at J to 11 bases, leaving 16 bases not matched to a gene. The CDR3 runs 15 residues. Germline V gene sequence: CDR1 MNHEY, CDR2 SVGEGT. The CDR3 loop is CASSRYSGTGIEAFF. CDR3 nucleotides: TGTGCCAGCAGCCGCTACTCCGGGACAGGGATTGAGGCTTTCTTT.

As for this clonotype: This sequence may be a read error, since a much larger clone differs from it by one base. CDR3 nucleotides: TGTGCCCGCAGCCCCCCATGGCAGGGGGCGGTGAGCACTGAAGCTTTCTTT. It yields the protein CARSPPWQGAVSTEAFF. The rearrangement uses TRBV27 and TRBJ1-1; 8 nucleotides agree with TRBD1. Germline values: CDR1 MNHEY, CDR2 SMNVEV (reference sequence). CDR3 length: 17 amino acids.

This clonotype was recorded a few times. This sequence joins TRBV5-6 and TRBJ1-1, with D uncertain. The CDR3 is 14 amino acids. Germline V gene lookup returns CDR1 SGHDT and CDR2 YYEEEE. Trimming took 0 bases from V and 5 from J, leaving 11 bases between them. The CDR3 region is CASSLGWTATEAFF. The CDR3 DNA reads TGTGCCAGCAGCTTGGGTTGGACCGCAACTGAAGCTTTCTTT.

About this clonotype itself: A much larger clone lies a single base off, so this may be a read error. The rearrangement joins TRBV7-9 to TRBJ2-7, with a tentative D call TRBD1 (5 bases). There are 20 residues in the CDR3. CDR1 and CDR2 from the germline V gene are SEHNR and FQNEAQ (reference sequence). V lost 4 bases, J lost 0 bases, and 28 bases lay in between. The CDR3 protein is CASSSAGPIIRHPSSYEQYF. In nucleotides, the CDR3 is TGTGCCAGCAGCTCGGCAGGGCCCATCATCCGCCATCCTAGCTCCTACGAGCAGTACTTC.

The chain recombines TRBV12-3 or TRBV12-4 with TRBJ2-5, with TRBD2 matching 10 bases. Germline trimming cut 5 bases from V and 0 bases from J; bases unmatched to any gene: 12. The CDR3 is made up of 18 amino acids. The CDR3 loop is CASSPPGLAGGNQETQYF. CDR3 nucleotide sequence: TGTGCCAGCAGTCCCCCCGGATTAGCGGGGGGCAACCAAGAGACCCAGTACTTC.

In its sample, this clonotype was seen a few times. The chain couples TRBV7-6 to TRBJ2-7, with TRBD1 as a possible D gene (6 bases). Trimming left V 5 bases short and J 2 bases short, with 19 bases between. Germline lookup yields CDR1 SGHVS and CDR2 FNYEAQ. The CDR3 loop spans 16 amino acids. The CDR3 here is CASSTTTGYKPYEQYF. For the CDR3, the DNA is TGTGCCAGCAGCACCACCACAGGGTACAAGCCCTACGAGCAGTACTTC.

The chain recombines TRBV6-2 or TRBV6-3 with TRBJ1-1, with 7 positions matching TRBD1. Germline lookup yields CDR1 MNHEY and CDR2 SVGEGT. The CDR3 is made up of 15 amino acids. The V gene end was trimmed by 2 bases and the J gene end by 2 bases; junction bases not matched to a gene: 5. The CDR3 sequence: CASSYTRTGNTEAFF. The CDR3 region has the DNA TGTGCCAGCAGTTACACCCGGACAGGTAACACTGAAGCTTTCTTT.